This T cell receptor beta chain was found in a study of vaccination effects on CD4 cells after COVID-19. Study-level findings and limits: Early timepoints after infection were absent, and convalescent patients were few in the study.

A note on this clone: Its target is not known.

V was shortened by 4 bases and J by 7 bases, with 13 bases between the two germline ends. CDR1 and CDR2 from the germline V gene are SNHLY and FYNNEI. This CDR3 is 13 amino acids long. The table came from immunoSEQ multiplex PCR; TCRdb's copy has only in-frame clones and leaves some out. The table has about 20,000 clones, roughly four fifths seen once. ViraFEST assay sequencing came after antigen-specific CD4+ T cells were expanded with viral peptide pools. Isolating CD4+ T cells followed approximately 11 days of culture. Documented for the person is a PCR-confirmed SARS-CoV-2 infection occurring between March and December 2020. Cultivation was performed at two million PBMC per well with roughly 10 IU/ml IL-2 and approximately 9.2 ug/ml peptides added.

The genes are TRBV2 and TRBJ2-5; possible D gene TRBD2, 6 bases. The sample consisted of CD4+ T cells from PBMCs cultured with SARS-CoV-2 spike peptides, taken before COVID-19 vaccination. The clonotype was recovered from a human donor who had a prior SARS-CoV-2 infection. CDR3 region: CASSGGTGGTQYF. DNA of the CDR3: TGTGCCAGCAGTGGGGGGACTGGGGGGACCCAGTACTTC.